This T cell receptor (beta chain) came from a study of T-cell reconstitution after alpha-beta-depleted transplantation in children. Study results and caveats: At day 60, the high TCRbeta diversity found in some patients originated from recipient T cells and thymic progenitors that had survived. The origin of alpha-beta T cells about two months after transplant was reportedly several hundred expanded graft clones. Most T-cell counts and diversity one year after the transplant came from T cells that were newly produced.

Unique molecular identifiers were used in preparing the TCRbeta library. MiXCR, run by TCRdb on the PCR reads, gives a single entry per CDR3 protein. This sample has 200,000 to 250,000 distinct CDR3 sequences; 6.5% to 10% occur once, and the top ten carry 6.3%. Germline CDR1 SQVTM, CDR2 ANQGSEA. This CDR3 has 15 amino acids. V gave up 3 bases and J gave up 0 bases, with 11 bases separating them. This clonotype was detected ten times or more. The antigen is undetermined. The receptor's source is a male patient younger than 18 who had a stem cell transplant for acute lymphoblastic leukemia, so the T cells may come from the graft donor. Sequenced here: PBMCs, mostly from graft donor cells, sampled 180 days after TCRalphabeta/CD19-depleted stem cell transplant. The rearrangement uses TRBV29-1 and TRBJ1-4; D unclear. The CDR3 DNA is TGCAGCGTTGATTTCCACGGTGCAACTAATGAAAAACTGTTTTTT. Translating gives CSVDFHGATNEKLFF.